This entry is about one T cell receptor (beta chain). How the authors handled the data: Reference gene primer amplification in the assay estimated nucleated cell counts. TCRdb's copy holds only in-frame clones and misses some; the assay was immunoSEQ multiplex PCR. Clonal size and the V and J genes are those of that table, whereas D and trimming came from the DNA. The sample lists around 700,000 clones, approximately 90% occurring once. The V gene's germline CDR1 is WSHSY and CDR2 SAAADI. This CDR3 has 13 amino acids. V was pared by 2 bases and J by 14 bases, with 18 bases between. These data belong to a study of blood T cell repertoires in COVID-19. Study information: COVID-19 samples, acute and convalescent, were from the United States, Italy and Spain. In each case, the material was cDNA or gDNA derived from T cells, B-cell-depleted T cells, or PBMCs.

Sequenced material: peripheral blood. V gene TRBV10-2 combines with J gene TRBJ1-2; possibly TRBD1 for D (6 bases). The TCR sequence derives from a woman aged 18-29 years with acute or convalescent COVID-19. The CDR3 loop is CASSEGPLGGRTF. The CDR3 DNA reads TGCGCCAGCAGTGAGGGGCCATTGGGGGGGCGGACCTTC.